This T cell receptor (beta chain) was documented in a study of T cells in Graves' hyperthyroidism and ophthalmopathy. At the level of the study: Sampling of peripheral blood happened at initial diagnosis, prior to any treatment.

The TCR beta CDR3 regions underwent amplification using RNA transcripts as the source. The TCR CDR3 first-round RT-PCR relied on the HTBI primer set. MiXCR was run by TCRdb on the multiplex PCR reads, yielding one entry per CDR3 protein. The sample has about 410,000 distinct CDR3 sequences, roughly 15% seen once. This clonotype came up a few times. Trimming cost V 0 bases and J 5 bases, with 2 bases left between them. This CDR3 spans 11 amino acids. Germline V gives CDR1 SGDLS, CDR2 YYNGEE. Sequencing used blood. The chain links TRBV9 to TRBJ2-5; D not resolved. The source is a woman younger than 45 with Graves' ophthalmopathy. CDR3 DNA sequence: TGTGCCAGCAGCGTAGACGAGACCCAGTACTTC. Protein product: CASSVDETQYF. Full variable domain (rest looked up from reference TRBV9 and TRBJ2-5): DSGVTQTPKHLITATGQRVTLRCSPRSGDLSVYWYQQSLDQGLQFLIQYYNGEERAKGNILERFSAQQFPDLHSELNLSSLELGDSALYFCASSVDETQYFGPGTRLLVL.